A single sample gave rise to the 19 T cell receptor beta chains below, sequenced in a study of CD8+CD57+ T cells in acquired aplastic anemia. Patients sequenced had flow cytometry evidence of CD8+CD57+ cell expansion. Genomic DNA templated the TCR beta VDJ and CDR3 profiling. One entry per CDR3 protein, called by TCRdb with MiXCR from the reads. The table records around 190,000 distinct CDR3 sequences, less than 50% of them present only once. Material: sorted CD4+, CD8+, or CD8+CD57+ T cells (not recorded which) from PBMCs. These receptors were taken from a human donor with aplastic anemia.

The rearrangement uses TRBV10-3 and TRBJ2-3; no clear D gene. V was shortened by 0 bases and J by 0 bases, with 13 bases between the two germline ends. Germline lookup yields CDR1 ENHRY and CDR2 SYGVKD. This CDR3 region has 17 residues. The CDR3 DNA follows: TGTGCCATCAGTGAGTCGCACTCCCCGACTAGCACAGATACGCAGTATTTT. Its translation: CAISESHSPTSTDTQYF.

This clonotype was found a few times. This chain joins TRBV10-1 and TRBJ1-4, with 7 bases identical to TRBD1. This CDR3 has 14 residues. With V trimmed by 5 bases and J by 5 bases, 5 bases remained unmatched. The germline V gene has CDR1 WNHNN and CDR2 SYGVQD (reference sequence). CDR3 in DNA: TGCGCCAGCAGTACCGGGACAGCCAATGAAAAACTGTTTTTT. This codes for CASSTGTANEKLFF.

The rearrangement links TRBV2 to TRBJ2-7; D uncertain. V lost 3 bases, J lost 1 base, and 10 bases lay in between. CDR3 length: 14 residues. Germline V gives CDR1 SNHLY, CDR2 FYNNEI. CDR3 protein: CASSETFTSYEQYF. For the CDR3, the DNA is TGTGCCAGCAGTGAGACTTTTACATCCTACGAGCAGTACTTC.

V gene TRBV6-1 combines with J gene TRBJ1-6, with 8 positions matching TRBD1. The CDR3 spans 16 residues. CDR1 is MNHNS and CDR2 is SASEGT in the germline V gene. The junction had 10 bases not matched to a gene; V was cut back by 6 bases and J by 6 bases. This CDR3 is CASRKRPGQVNSPLHF. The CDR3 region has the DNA TGTGCCAGCAGAAAGAGACCGGGACAGGTTAATTCACCCCTCCACTTT.

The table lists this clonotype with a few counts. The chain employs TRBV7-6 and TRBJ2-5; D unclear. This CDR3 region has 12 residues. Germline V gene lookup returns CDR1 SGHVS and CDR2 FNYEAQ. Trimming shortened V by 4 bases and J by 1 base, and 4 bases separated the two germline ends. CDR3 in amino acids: CASSSAQETQYF. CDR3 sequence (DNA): TGTGCCAGCAGCTCTGCCCAAGAGACCCAGTACTTC.

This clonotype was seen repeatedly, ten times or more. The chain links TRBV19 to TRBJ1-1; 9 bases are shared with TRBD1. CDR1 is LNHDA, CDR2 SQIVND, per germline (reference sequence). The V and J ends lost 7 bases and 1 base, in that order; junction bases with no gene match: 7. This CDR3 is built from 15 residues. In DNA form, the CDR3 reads TGTGCCAGTATTACGACAGGGGGAAGGAACACTGAAGCTTTCTTT. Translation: CASITTGGRNTEAFF.

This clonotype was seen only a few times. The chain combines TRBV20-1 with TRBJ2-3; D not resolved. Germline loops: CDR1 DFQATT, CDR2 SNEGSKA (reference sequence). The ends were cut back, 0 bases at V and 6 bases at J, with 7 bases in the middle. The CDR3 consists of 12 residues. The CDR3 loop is CSARERMDTQYF. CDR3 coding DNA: TGCAGTGCTAGAGAGCGGATGGATACGCAGTATTTT.

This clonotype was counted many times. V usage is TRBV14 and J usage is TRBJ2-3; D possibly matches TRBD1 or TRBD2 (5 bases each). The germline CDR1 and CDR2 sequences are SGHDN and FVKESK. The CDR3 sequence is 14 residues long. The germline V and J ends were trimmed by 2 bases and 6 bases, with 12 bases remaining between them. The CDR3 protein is CASSQSLGEDTQYF. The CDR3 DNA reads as TGTGCCAGCAGCCAAAGTCTGGGGGAGGATACGCAGTATTTT. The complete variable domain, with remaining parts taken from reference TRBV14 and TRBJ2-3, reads EAGVTQFPSHSVIEKGQTVTLRCDPISGHDNLYWYRRVMGKEIKFLLHFVKESKQDESGMPNNRFLAERTGGTYSTLKVQPAELEDSGVYFCASSQSLGEDTQYFGPGTRLTVL.

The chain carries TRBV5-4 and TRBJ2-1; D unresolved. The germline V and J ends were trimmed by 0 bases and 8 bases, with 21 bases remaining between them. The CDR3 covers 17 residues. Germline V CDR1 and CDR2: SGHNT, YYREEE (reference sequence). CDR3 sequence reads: CASSLALGSLIFDEQFF. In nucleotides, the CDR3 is TGTGCCAGCAGCTTGGCTCTAGGTTCCCTTATATTCGATGAGCAGTTCTTC.

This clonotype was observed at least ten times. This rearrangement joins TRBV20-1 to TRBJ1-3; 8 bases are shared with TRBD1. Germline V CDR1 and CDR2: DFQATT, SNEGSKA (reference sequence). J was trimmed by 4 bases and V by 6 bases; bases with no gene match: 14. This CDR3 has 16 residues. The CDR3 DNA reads TGCAGTGCACGAAAGGGACAGGCCATTACGGGAAACACCATATATTTT. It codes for CSARKGQAITGNTIYF.

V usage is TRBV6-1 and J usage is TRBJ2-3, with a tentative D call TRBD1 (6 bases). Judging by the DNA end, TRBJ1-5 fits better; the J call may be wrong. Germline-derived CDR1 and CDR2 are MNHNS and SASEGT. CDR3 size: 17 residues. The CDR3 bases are TGTGCCAGCAGGAGACTAGCGGGGGGCCGTGTCACAGATACGCAGCATTTT. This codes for CASRRLAGGRVTDTQHF.

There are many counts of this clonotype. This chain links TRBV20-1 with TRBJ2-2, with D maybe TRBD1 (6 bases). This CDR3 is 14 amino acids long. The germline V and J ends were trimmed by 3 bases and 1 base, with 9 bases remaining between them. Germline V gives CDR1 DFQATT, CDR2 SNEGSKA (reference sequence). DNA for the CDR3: TGCAGTGCTAGGCCAGGGGTGAACACCGGGGAGCTGTTTTTT. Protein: CSARPGVNTGELFF.

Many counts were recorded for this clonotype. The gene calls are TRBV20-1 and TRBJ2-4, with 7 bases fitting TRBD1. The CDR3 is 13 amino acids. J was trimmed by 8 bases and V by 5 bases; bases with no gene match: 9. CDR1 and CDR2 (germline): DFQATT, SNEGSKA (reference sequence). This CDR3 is CSAPSTGRDIQYF. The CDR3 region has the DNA TGCAGTGCTCCCTCGACAGGGCGAGACATTCAGTACTTC.

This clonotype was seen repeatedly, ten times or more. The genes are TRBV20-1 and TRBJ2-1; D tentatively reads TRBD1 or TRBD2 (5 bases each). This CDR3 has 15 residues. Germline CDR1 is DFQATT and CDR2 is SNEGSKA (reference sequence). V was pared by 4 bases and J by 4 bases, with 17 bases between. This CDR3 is CSAKTIPGPYNEQFF. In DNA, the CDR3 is TGCAGTGCTAAGACCATACCGGGACCTTACAATGAGCAGTTCTTC.

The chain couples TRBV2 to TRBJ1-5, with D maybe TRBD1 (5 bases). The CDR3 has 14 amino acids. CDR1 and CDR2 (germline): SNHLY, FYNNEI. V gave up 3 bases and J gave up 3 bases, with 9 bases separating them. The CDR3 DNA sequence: TGTGCCAGCAGTGATCTGACAGTCAATCAGCCCCAGCATTTT. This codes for CASSDLTVNQPQHF.

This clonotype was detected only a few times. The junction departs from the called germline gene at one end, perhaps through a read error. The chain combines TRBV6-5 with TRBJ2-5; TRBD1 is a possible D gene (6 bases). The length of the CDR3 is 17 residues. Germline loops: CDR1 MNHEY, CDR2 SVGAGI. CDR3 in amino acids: CAGSSPPGSDRQETQYF. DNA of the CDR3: TGTGCCGGCAGTTCCCCGCCCGGATCGGACAGACAAGAGACCCAGTACTTC.

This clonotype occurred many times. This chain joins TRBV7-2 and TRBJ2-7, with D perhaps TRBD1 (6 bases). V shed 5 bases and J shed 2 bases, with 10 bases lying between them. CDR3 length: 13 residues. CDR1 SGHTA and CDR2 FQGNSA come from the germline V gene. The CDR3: CASSPQGPYEQYF. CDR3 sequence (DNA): TGTGCCAGCAGCCCCCAGGGGCCCTACGAGCAGTACTTC.

The chain's CDR3 is CSSERAQGGTEAFF. The CDR3 DNA is TGCAGCTCCGAACGGGCACAGGGTGGGACTGAAGCTTTCTTT. The chain links TRBV29-1 to TRBJ1-1, with D perhaps matching TRBD1 (6 bases). The CDR3 covers 14 residues. Trimming removed 8 bases from V and 5 bases from J, with 21 bases in between. Germline CDR1 is SQVTM and CDR2 is ANQGSEA.

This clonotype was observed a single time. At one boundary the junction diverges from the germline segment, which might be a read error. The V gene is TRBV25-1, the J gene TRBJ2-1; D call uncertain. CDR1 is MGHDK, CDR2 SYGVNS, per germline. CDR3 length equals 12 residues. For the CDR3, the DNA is TGTGCCGGCAGTAAGGGATACAACGAGCAGTTCTTC. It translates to CAGSKGYNEQFF.